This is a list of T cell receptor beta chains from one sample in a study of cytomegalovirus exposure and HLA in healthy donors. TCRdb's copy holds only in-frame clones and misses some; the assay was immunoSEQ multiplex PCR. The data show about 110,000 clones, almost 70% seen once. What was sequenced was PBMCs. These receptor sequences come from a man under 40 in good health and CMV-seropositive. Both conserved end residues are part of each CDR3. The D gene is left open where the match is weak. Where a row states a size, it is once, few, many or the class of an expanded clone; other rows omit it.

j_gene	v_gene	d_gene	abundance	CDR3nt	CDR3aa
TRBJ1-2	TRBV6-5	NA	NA	TGTGCCAGCATAGGGGGGAGGGGCGCGAGGCCCGGCTACACCTTC	CASIGGRGARPGYTF
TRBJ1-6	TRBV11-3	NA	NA	TGTGCCAGCAGCTTAGACCGCTGGGGGCAGGGGAACTCACCCCTCCACTTT	CASSLDRWGQGNSPLHF
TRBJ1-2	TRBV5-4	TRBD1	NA	TGTGCCAGCAGCTTTTCATCTACAGGGGGAGGCTACACCTTC	CASSFSSTGGGYTF
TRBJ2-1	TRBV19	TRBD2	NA	TGTGCCAGCCAAGATCTACTAGCGGGAAGCTCCTACAATGAGCAGTTCTTC	CASQDLLAGSSYNEQFF
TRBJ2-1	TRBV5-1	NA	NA	TGCGCCAGCAGCTTGGCCGGGGATGAGCAGTTCTTC	CASSLAGDEQFF
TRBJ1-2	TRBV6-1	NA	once	TGTGTCGCCCCGGCCAACAGGGTAGACTATGGCTACACCTTC	CVAPANRVDYGYTF
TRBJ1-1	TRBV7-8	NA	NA	TGTGCCAGCAGCGGAAGGACTGAGAACACTGAAGCTTTCTTT	CASSGRTENTEAFF
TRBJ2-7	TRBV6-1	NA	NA	TGTGCCAGCAGTGAGGAGAGGTTCCGGTCCTCCTACGAGCAGTACTTC	CASSEERFRSSYEQYF
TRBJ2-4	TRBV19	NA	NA	TGTGCCAGTAGTATGTGGGGAGGAGACCTAGCCAAAAACATTCAGTACTTC	CASSMWGGDLAKNIQYF
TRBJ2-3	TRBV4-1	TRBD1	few	TGCGCCAGCAGCCAGTCTAGCAGGGGGAAAACAGATACGCAGTATTTT	CASSQSSRGKTDTQYF